This TCR beta chain emerged from a study of post-analysis software for immune sequencing data. The library was made from cDNA and included unique molecular identifiers. TCRdb re-called the PCR reads through MiXCR, storing one row per CDR3 protein. The sample has hundreds of thousands of distinct CDR3 sequences; around 40% are singletons. Study-wide results and caveats: A few TRBV segments were significantly more frequent in patients than in controls. TRBV5-6, TRBV5-1 and TRBV20-1 were among these segments. Samples prepared in the same batch strongly co-clustered by F measure.

The sample holds a few counts of this clonotype. Its matching antigen is unknown. Trimming removed 5 bases from V and 7 bases from J, with 15 bases in between. Germline V gene data show CDR1 as KGHSH and CDR2 as LQKENI. This CDR3 spans 14 amino acids. This TCR derives from a girl between 5 and 17 years old with multiple sclerosis. The rearrangement uses TRBV18 and TRBJ1-5, with D tentatively TRBD1 (5 bases). The specimen was blood. The CDR3 DNA reads TGTGCCAGCTCAGCGGGGGTTCAGGTGCAGCCCCAGCATTTT. This translates into CASSAGVQVQPQHF.